This is a list of T cell receptor gamma chains from one sample in a study of gamma-delta chains in newborns, infants, children. TCRdb reanalysed the reads with CATT. The table lists about 800 gamma-chain clones, about 56% of them singletons. The sample consisted of blood. The receptors were gathered from a child who was a newborn, infant or young child, either healthy, febrile or measles-vaccinated (not recorded which). The CDR3 runs from the conserved cysteine through the conserved F or W. Size tells how often a clone was seen (once, few, many) or the class of an expanded clone, and some rows leave it out.

j_call: TRGJP2
clone_size: few
v_call: TRGV4
cdr3_aa: CATWDEGSDWIKTF

j_call: TRGJ1/TRGJ2
clone_size: few
v_call: TRGV9
cdr3_aa: CALWDYYKKLF

j_call: TRGJ1/TRGJ2
clone_size: few
v_call: TRGV9
cdr3_aa: CALWEVRKKLF

j_call: TRGJ1/TRGJ2
clone_size: .
v_call: TRGV9
cdr3_aa: CALWERNKKLF

j_call: TRGJP
clone_size: hyperexpanded
v_call: TRGV9
cdr3_aa: CALWEVELGKKIKVF

j_call: TRGJP1
clone_size: few
v_call: TRGV9
cdr3_aa: CALWEIHTTGWFKIF

j_call: TRGJ1/TRGJ2
clone_size: .
v_call: TRGV9
cdr3_aa: CALWEDYYKKLF

j_call: TRGJ1/TRGJ2
clone_size: few
v_call: TRGV2
cdr3_aa: CATWDGQDYYKKLF

j_call: TRGJ1/TRGJ2
clone_size: few
v_call: TRGV2
cdr3_aa: CATWDGQSRYYKKLF

j_call: TRGJ1/TRGJ2
clone_size: few
v_call: TRGV3
cdr3_aa: CATWGPNYYKKLF

j_call: TRGJ1/TRGJ2
clone_size: few
v_call: TRGV9
cdr3_aa: CALWEVFYYKKLF

j_call: TRGJ1/TRGJ2
clone_size: .
v_call: TRGV9
cdr3_aa: CALWEAPYYKKLF

j_call: TRGJP2
clone_size: few
v_call: TRGV5
cdr3_aa: CATWDRISDWIKTF

j_call: TRGJP1
clone_size: few
v_call: TRGV4
cdr3_aa: CATWDGPTTGWFKIF

j_call: TRGJ1/TRGJ2
clone_size: .
v_call: TRGV9
cdr3_aa: CALWGVYKKLF

j_call: TRGJP2
clone_size: few
v_call: TRGV4
cdr3_aa: CATWESDWIKTF